The clone carrying this T cell receptor (beta chain) was counted only a few times. Its specificity is unknown. All gene names here are mouse names. The missing CDR3 end, 4 residues past where the read stops, is filled in from the germline J gene. cDNA prepared by RNA extraction and subsequent reverse transcription served as the template for sequencing. Here immunoSEQ multiplex PCR was the method, and the copy in TCRdb shows in-frame clones only, minus some. This sample carries 200,000 to 300,000 clones, none of them present only once. It was with CD4, CD8alpha, NKG2D, NKG2ACE and other markers that pooled cutaneous lymph node cells were sorted. Germline V gene data show CDR1 as NSQYPW and CDR2 as LRSPGD (reference sequence). CDR3 length: 14 residues. V trimming: 1 base; J trimming: 2 bases; junction bases outside the gene matches: 1. This entry comes from a study of CD8+ T cells in alopecia areata. Background on the study: Recipients were approximately 7-11-week-old female C3H/HeJ mice grafted with skin from approximately 6-13-month-old C3H/HeJ donors with spontaneous alopecia. Whole-study findings and limits: TCRs were shared less clearly across patients than in mice, possibly for HLA-related reasons. Normal scalp had lower clonality than lesional scalp, with alopecia totalis/universalis lesions showing this most strongly. Sequencing of scalp samples also includes resident alphabeta T cells from normal skin.

The sequence came from a C3H/HeJ mouse with alopecia areata. The mouse strain carries the MHC haplotype H2-k. Material: CD4+ T cells sorted from a lymph node. The chain joins TRBV1 to TRBJ2-7; 8 bases map to TRBD1. The sequenced CDR3 bases are TGCACCTGCAGTGCAGGACAGGGGCCCTAT. Translating gives CTCSAGQGPY. The entire CDR3 reads CTCSAGQGPYEQYF.